This T cell receptor (beta chain) was recorded in a study of blood T cell repertoires in COVID-19. Study summary: Acute and convalescent COVID-19 specimens originated in the United States, Italy and Spain.

Authors' analysis steps: Estimation of nucleated cell counts relied on the amplification of reference gene primers. TCRdb keeps only in-frame clones here, not all; method: immunoSEQ multiplex PCR. The V and J calls and clone size were taken over from that table, and D and trimming were inferred from the DNA. Of fewer than 300,000 clones in the sample, 86% are singletons; the top ten hold approximately 12%. The CDR3 consists of 13 residues. CDR1 and CDR2 from the germline V gene are SGHRS and YFSETQ. Trimming removed 3 bases at V and 1 base at J, with 6 bases between. The clonotype comes from a woman aged 25 to 39 with COVID-19, enrolled during active disease. The sequenced sample was peripheral blood. The V and J genes are TRBV5-1 and TRBJ2-3; D not resolved. In DNA, the CDR3 is TGCGCCAGCAGCTCACTTGGCACAGATACGCAGTATTTT. The encoded protein is CASSSLGTDTQYF.